The clone carrying this TCR beta chain was observed once. The length of the CDR3 is 11 residues. Germline lookup yields CDR1 LGHNT and CDR2 FRNRAP. Trimming took 8 bases from V and 5 from J, leaving 10 bases between them. This entry comes from a study of shared clonotypes between healthy human individuals. Assay used: immunoSEQ multiplex PCR; TCRdb lists only in-frame clones, some missing. The sample contains 900,000 to 1,200,000 clones, 70% to 80% of which appear only once. The TCR was taken from a man aged 18 to 29 in good health. Some clones in this sample may be carry-over from other donors' samples. The sequencing input was memory CD4+ T cells from PBMCs. Sample subset: CD45RA-negative fraction. The chain employs TRBV12-5 and TRBJ2-7, with D unresolved. CDR3 sequence: CASLPGDEQYF. For the CDR3, the DNA is TGTGCTAGTTTACCCGGAGACGAGCAGTACTTC.